This TCR beta chain emerged from a study of blood T cell repertoires in COVID-19. Study at large: T cells, B-cell-depleted T cells, or PBMCs provided the cDNA or gDNA that served as material.

As processed by the authors: Researchers report that nucleated cell counts were estimated from reference gene primer amplification. The repertoire was sequenced with immunoSEQ multiplex PCR; TCRdb's copy has only in-frame clones and lacks some. The D gene and trimming were derived from the DNA, and the V and J assignments and clone size from that table. The sample lists some 250,000 clones, around 88% occurring once. Trimming took 1 base from V and 0 from J; bases not matched to a gene: 5. The CDR3 length is 16 residues. CDR1 is MGHRA, CDR2 YSYEKL, per germline. The chain employs TRBV4-1 and TRBJ2-5; TRBD2 matches at 7 bases. The receptor's source is a man older than 75 with acute or convalescent COVID-19. The sequenced sample was peripheral blood. The CDR3 loop is CASSQGSGPYQETQYF. As DNA, the CDR3 is TGCGCCAGCAGCCAAGGTAGCGGGCCGTACCAAGAGACCCAGTACTTC.